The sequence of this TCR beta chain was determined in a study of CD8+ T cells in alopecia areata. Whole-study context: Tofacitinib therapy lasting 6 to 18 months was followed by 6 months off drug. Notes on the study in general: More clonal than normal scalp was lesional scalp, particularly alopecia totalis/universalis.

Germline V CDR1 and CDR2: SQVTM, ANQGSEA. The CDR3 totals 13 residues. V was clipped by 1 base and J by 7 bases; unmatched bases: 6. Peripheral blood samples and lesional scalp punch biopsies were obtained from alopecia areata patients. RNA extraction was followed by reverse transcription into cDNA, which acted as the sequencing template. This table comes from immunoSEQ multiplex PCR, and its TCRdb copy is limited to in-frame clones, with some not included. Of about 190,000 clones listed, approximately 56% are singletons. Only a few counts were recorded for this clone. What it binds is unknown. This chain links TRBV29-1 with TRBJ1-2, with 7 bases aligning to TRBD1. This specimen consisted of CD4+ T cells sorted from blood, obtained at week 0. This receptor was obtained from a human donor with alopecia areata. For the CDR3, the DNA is TGCAGCGTTGAAGGTGGAGGGGGCCCTGGCTACACCTTC. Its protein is CSVEGGGGPGYTF.